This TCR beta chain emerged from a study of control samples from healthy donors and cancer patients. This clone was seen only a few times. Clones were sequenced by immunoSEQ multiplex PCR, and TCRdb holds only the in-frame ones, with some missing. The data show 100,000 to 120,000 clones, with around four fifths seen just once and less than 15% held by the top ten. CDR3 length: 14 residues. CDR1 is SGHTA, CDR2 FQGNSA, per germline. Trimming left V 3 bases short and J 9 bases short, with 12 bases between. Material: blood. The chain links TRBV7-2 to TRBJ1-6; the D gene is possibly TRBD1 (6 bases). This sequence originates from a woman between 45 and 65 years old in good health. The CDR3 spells CASSLMKGGSPLHF. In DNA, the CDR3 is TGTGCCAGCAGCTTGATGAAGGGGGGTTCACCCCTCCACTTT. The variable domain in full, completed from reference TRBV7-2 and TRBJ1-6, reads GAGVSQSPSNKVTEKGKDVELRCDPISGHTALYWYRQSLGQGLEFLIYFQGNSAPDKSGLPSDRFSAERTGGSVSTLTIQRTQQEDSAVYLCASSLMKGGSPLHFGNGTRLTVT.